This T cell receptor beta chain originates from a study of T cell responses to AZD1222 COVID-19 vaccine. Notes on this clone: Its antigen is as yet unknown.

Study conclusions and caveats: It should be noted that donors were predominantly white British and more often female, and clonal diversity was possibly underestimated.

Germline V gene sequence: CDR1 SGHDT, CDR2 YYEEEE. The ends were cut back, 1 base at V and 5 bases at J, with 24 bases in the middle. This CDR3 region has 18 residues. The data were produced by immunoSEQ multiplex PCR, yet TCRdb's version contains in-frame clones alone and is incomplete. This sample has 150,000 to 200,000 clones, with roughly 92% found just once. The sequence was collected from an adult in good health. This specimen consisted of peripheral blood, obtained on day 0 of AZD1222 vaccination. V usage is TRBV5-6 and J usage is TRBJ1-2; the D gene is possibly TRBD1 (5 bases). For the CDR3, the DNA is TGTGCCAGCAGCTTGAAGGCAGGGTGGGTAACGACAGAATATGGCTACACCTTC. The encoded protein is CASSLKAGWVTTEYGYTF.